The entry below gives a single T cell receptor (beta chain) sequence along with its context. Its target is not known. These data come from a study of T-cell reconstitution after alpha-beta-depleted transplantation in children. Study results and caveats: T-cell numbers and diversity one year post-transplant derived largely from freshly generated T cells. Some patients' high day-60 TCRbeta diversity was traced to surviving recipient T cells and thymic progenitors. At around two months after transplant, the alpha-beta T cells were reportedly derived from several hundred expanded clones that came from non-depleted graft cells.

Unique molecular identifiers were incorporated into the prepared TCRbeta library. MiXCR, applied by TCRdb to the PCR reads, yields one record per CDR3 protein. The data show just under 350,000 distinct CDR3 sequences, about 17% seen once. The germline V gene has CDR1 LGHDT and CDR2 YNNKEL (reference sequence). CDR3 size: 14 residues. Trimming shortened V by 3 bases and J by 1 base, and 4 bases separated the two germline ends. This chain connects TRBV3-1 to TRBJ2-6; D remains unclear. The material sequenced was PBMCs, mostly from graft donor cells, taken 360 days after TCRalphabeta/CD19-depleted stem cell transplant. This sequence was found in a male patient aged 2 to 9 who had a stem cell transplant for acute lymphoblastic leukemia, so the T cells may come from the graft donor. The CDR3 reads CASSQMSGANVLTF. The CDR3 nucleotides are TGTGCCAGCAGCCAGATGTCTGGGGCCAACGTCCTGACTTTC.